This T cell receptor (beta chain) was sequenced in a study of Graves' ophthalmopathy and Graves' hyperthyroidism. Study details: Investigators collected peripheral blood at initial diagnosis, before any treatment was given. Findings and limits, study-wide: The model's ophthalmopathy progression predictions had approximately 71% sensitivity and 72% to 75% specificity.

RNA transcripts served as template for amplifying TCR beta CDR3 sequences. The workflow started with a first-round RT-PCR run with HTBI primers and then moved on to a second-round multiplex PCR. TCRdb passed the multiplex PCR reads through MiXCR, listing each CDR3 protein once. The sample includes roughly 480,000 distinct CDR3 sequences, approximately 14% of them seen just once. The diagnosis was founded upon clinical symptoms, serum thyroxine, TRAb, thyroid ultrasound and orbital computed tomography. Turning to this clonotype: The antigen is undetermined.

The sequence was collected from a woman aged 30 to 39 with Graves' ophthalmopathy. Sequencing input: blood.

CDR3 DNA sequence: TGTGCCAGCTCACCACCCCGGGGGGGTGTGTACACTGAAGCTTTCTTT. Residues: CASSPPRGGVYTEAFF. The chain combines TRBV18 with TRBJ1-1, with a tentative D call TRBD1 (5 bases). Germline V gene lookup returns CDR1 KGHSH and CDR2 LQKENI. The CDR3 contains 16 residues. Trimming cost V 0 bases and J 3 bases, with 14 bases left between them.